This T cell receptor beta chain was sequenced during a study of molecular identifiers for immune sequencing clone quantification. Study observations and caveats: Effector cells had over 97% of their molecules in clones above 20 RNA copies, while naive cells had under 1%.

Remarks on this clonotype: What it binds is not known.

TCRdb used MiXCR to reprocess the PCR reads, holding one entry per CDR3 protein. Here the sample spans about 640,000 distinct CDR3 sequences, just under 20% being singletons. In the sort, naive CD8 T cells were defined as CD8+CD4-CCR7+CD45RA+. This receptor was identified in a human donor in good health. Some libraries in this study had Jurkat cell RNA spiked in. The sequencing sample was made of naive CD8+ T cells from blood, with Jurkat cell RNA spiked in. Subset in this sample: FACS-sorted CD8+CD4-CCR7+CD45RA+ naive T cells.

This chain's CDR3 is CASSRDFRGTQYF. As DNA, the CDR3 is TGCGCCAGCAGCAGGGACTTTAGGGGGACCCAGTACTTC. V usage is TRBV5-1 and J usage is TRBJ2-5; possible D gene TRBD2, 6 bases. V was cut by 4 bases and J by 7 bases, with 14 bases left in between. This CDR3 is built from 13 residues. CDR1 is SGHRS and CDR2 is YFSETQ in the germline V gene. The variable domain in full, completed from reference TRBV5-1 and TRBJ2-5, reads KAGVTQTPRYLIKTRGQQVTLSCSPISGHRSVSWYQQTPGQGLQFLFEYFSETQRNKGNFPGRFSGRQFSNSRSEMNVSTLELGDSALYLCASSRDFRGTQYFGPGTRLLVL.